Included here is one T cell receptor beta chain sequence, with context. The antigen remains undetermined. The source of the sample is a study of monozygotic twins with inflammatory bowel disease. General study results and limits: Researchers were unable to tell different T cell subtypes apart.

The CDR3 is 13 residues long. Germline CDR1 reads SNHLY; CDR2 reads FYNNEI. Each CDR3 protein gets one entry in TCRdb, which reprocessed the 5' RACE reads and gives no DNA. This sample contains about 440,000 distinct CDR3 sequences. This receptor was taken from a human donor with ulcerative colitis or Crohn's disease, or a healthy co-twin of an affected twin (not recorded which). The sample consisted of blood. V gene TRBV2 combines with J gene TRBJ1-2. The chain's CDR3 is CASNLRANYGYTF.